Following are 6 T cell receptor beta chains from one sample sequenced in a study of T cells in Graves' hyperthyroidism and ophthalmopathy. RNA transcripts yielded amplified TCR beta CDR3 regions. A first-round RT-PCR of the TCR CDR3 used the HTBI primer set. TCRdb recomputed calls from the multiplex PCR reads with MiXCR, one row per CDR3 protein. The sample yields 640,000 or so distinct CDR3 sequences, over 12% seen once. The material sequenced was blood. These receptors came from a middle-aged woman with Graves' ophthalmopathy.

This clonotype was picked up a small number of times. This chain connects TRBV9 to TRBJ2-7, with 8 bases matching TRBD2. Per the germline V gene, CDR1 is SGDLS and CDR2 is YYNGEE. CDR3 length: 15 amino acids. V shed 0 bases, J shed 0 bases, and the junction held 2 bases outside the gene matches. DNA for the CDR3: TGTGCCAGCAGCGTAGGAGGGACTAGCTCCTACGAGCAGTACTTC. It specifies CASSVGGTSSYEQYF.

Many counts were recorded for this clonotype. The rearrangement uses TRBV27 and TRBJ1-1, with D possibly TRBD1 on 5 matching bases. This CDR3 comprises 14 residues. Germline V gene data show CDR1 as MNHEY and CDR2 as SMNVEV (reference sequence). V lost 6 bases, J lost 1 base, and 12 bases lay in between. CDR3 DNA: TGTGCCAGCAGGACTGGGACGGGGAACACTGAAGCTTTCTTT. Its protein product is CASRTGTGNTEAFF.

The chain couples TRBV27 to TRBJ2-7; D ambiguous. Germline CDR1 MNHEY, CDR2 SMNVEV (reference sequence). The CDR3 runs 13 residues. The V end was cut by 5 bases, the J end by 3 bases, with 11 bases between. The CDR3 sequence: CASSISAFYEQYF. CDR3 DNA: TGTGCCAGCAGTATCTCGGCCTTCTACGAGCAGTACTTC.

This clonotype appeared many times. The rearrangement uses TRBV5-1 and TRBJ2-7; 8 nucleotides agree with TRBD2. The CDR3 contains 14 residues. Germline assignment: CDR1 SGHRS and CDR2 YFSETQ. V dropped 2 bases and J dropped 1; count of bases not matched to a gene: 2. The DNA of the CDR3 is TGCGCCAGCAGCTTTATAGCGGGGTCCTACGAGCAGTACTTC. Its translation is CASSFIAGSYEQYF. Complete variable domain (other parts from reference TRBV5-1 and TRBJ2-7): KAGVTQTPRYLIKTRGQQVTLSCSPISGHRSVSWYQQTPGQGLQFLFEYFSETQRNKGNFPGRFSGRQFSNSRSEMNVSTLELGDSALYLCASSFIAGSYEQYFGPGTRLTVT.

Many counts were recorded for this clonotype. The chain uses TRBV28 and TRBJ1-5; a possible D gene is TRBD1 (6 bases). CDR1 is MDHEN, CDR2 SYDVKM, per germline. The CDR3 length is 14 residues. Trimming left V 8 bases short and J 7 bases short, with 18 bases between. The CDR3 protein is CASGRSGAGQPQHF. DNA of the CDR3: TGTGCCAGCGGGCGTTCAGGGGCGGGGCAGCCCCAGCATTTT.

This clonotype was found many times. CDR3 loop: CASSYYPGQIQNTEAFF. The CDR3 DNA reads TGTGCCAGCAGTTACTACCCGGGACAAATTCAGAACACTGAAGCTTTCTTT. The rearrangement links TRBV6-2 or TRBV6-3 to TRBJ1-1, with a tentative D call TRBD1 (6 bases). CDR1 and CDR2 (germline): MNHEY, SVGEGT. The V end was cut by 1 base, the J end by 1 base, with 16 bases between. The CDR3 runs 17 residues.